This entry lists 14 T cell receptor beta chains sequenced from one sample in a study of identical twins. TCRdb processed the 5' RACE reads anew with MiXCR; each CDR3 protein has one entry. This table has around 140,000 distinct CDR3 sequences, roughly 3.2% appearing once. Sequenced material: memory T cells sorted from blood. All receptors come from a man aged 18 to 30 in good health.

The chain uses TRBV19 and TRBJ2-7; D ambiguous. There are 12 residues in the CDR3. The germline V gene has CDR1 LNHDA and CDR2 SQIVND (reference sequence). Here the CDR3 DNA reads TGTGCTAACCTCATCCGCTCCTACGAGCAGTACTTC. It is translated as CANLIRSYEQYF.

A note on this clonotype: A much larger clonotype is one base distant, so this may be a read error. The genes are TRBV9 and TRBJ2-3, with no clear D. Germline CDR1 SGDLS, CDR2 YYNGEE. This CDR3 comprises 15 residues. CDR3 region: CASSAIPGSADAQYF. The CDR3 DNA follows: TGTGCCAGCAGCGCCATCCCTGGAAGCGCAGATGCGCAGTATTTT.

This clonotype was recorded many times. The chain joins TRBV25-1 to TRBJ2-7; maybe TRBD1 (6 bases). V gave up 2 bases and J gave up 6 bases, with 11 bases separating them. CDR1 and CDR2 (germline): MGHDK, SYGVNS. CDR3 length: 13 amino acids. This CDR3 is CASSETGLGEQYF. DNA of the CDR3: TGTGCCAGCAGTGAAACAGGGTTGGGCGAGCAGTACTTC.

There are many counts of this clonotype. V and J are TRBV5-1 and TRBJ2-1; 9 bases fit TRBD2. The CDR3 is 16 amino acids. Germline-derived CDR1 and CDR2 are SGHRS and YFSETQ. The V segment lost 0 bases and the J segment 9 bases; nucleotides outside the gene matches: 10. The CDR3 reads CASSLAGASGNPEQFF. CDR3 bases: TGCGCCAGCAGCTTGGCCGGGGCTAGCGGGAACCCTGAGCAGTTCTTC.

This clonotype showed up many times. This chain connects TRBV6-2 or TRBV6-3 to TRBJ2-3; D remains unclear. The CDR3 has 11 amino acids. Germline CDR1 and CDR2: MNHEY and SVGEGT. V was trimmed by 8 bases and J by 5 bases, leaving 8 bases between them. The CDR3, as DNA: TGTGCCAGCGCTTTTGGAGATACGCAGTATTTT. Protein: CASAFGDTQYF.

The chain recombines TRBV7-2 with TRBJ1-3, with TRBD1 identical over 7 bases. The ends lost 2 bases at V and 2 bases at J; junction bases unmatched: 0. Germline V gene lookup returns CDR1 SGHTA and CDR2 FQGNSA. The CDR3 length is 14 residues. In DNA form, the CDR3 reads TGTGCCAGCAGCTTACAGGGGGCTGGAAACACCATATATTTT. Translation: CASSLQGAGNTIYF.

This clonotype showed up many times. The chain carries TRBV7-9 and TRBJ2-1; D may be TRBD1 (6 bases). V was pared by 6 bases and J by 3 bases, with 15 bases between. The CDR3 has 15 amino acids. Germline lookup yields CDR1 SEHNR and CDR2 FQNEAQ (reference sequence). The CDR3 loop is CASRRDRNIYNEQFF. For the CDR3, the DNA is TGTGCCAGCAGGAGAGACAGGAATATCTACAATGAGCAGTTCTTC. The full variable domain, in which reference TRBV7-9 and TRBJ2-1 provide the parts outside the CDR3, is DTGVSQNPRHKITKRGQNVTFRCDPISEHNRLYWYRQTLGQGPEFLTYFQNEAQLEKSRLLSDRFSAERPKGSFSTLEIQRTEQGDSAMYLCASRRDRNIYNEQFFGPGTRLTVL.

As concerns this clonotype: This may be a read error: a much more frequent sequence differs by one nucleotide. CDR3 sequence: CSARNYTRGNQETQYF. As DNA, the CDR3 is TGCAGTGCTAGAAATTATACCAGGGGAAATCAAGAGACCCAGTACTTC. The chain carries TRBV20-1 and TRBJ2-5; weak D call: TRBD1 (6 bases). The germline V gene encodes CDR1 DFQATT and CDR2 SNEGSKA (reference sequence). V lost 2 bases, J lost 2 bases, and 18 bases lay in between. The CDR3 consists of 16 residues.

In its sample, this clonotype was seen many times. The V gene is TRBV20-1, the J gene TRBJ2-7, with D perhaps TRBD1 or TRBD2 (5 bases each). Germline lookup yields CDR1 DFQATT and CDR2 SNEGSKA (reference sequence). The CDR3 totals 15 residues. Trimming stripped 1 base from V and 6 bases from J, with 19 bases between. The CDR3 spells CSARASTGGSREQYF. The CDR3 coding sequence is TGCAGTGCTAGAGCCTCTACTGGGGGTTCCCGCGAGCAGTACTTC.

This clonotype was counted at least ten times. The CDR3 DNA is TGTGCCAGCAGCCAAGAAATCCTCGGGGGACTAGCGGGACCAATCCAAGACAATGAGCAGTTCTTC. Protein product: CASSQEILGGLAGPIQDNEQFF. The V call is TRBV14, the J call TRBJ2-1; 13 bases are a match to TRBD2. This CDR3 region has 22 residues. Germline CDR1 SGHDN, CDR2 FVKESK. V lost 0 bases, J lost 5 bases, and 19 bases stayed unmatched. The whole variable domain, remainder taken from reference TRBV14 and TRBJ2-1, is EAGVTQFPSHSVIEKGQTVTLRCDPISGHDNLYWYRRVMGKEIKFLLHFVKESKQDESGMPNNRFLAERTGGTYSTLKVQPAELEDSGVYFCASSQEILGGLAGPIQDNEQFFGPGTRLTVL.

In DNA, the CDR3 is TGTGCCAGCAGCTTAGGACTAGTGGGCTACAATGAGCAGTTCTTC. Protein: CASSLGLVGYNEQFF. This chain joins TRBV7-2 and TRBJ2-1; a weak D match, TRBD2 (6 bases). The CDR3 is 15 residues long. Trimming took off 1 base at V and 3 bases at J, with 10 bases between the two ends. Per germline, CDR1 SGHTA and CDR2 FQGNSA.

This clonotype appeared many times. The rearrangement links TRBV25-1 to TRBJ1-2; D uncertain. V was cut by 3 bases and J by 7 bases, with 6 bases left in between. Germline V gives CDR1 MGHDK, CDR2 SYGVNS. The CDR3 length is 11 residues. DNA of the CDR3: TGTGCCAGCAGTGATATCGGTGGCTACACCTTC. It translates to CASSDIGGYTF.

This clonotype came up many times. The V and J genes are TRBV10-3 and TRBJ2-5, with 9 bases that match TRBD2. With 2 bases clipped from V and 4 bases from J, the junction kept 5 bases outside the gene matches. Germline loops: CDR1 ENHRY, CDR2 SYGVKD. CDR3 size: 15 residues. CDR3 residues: CAISEGGSGRETQYF. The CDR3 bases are TGTGCCATCAGTGAGGGTGGTAGCGGGAGAGAGACCCAGTACTTC.

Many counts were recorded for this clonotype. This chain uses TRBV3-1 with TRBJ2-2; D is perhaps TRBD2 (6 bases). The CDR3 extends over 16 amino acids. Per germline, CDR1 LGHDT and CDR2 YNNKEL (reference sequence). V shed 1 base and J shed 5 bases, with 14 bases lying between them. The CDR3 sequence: CASSQAGASVTGELFF. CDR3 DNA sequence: TGTGCCAGCAGCCAAGCCGGGGCTAGCGTAACCGGGGAGCTGTTTTTT. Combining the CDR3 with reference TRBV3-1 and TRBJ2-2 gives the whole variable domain DTAVSQTPKYLVTQMGNDKSIKCEQNLGHDTMYWYKQDSKKFLKIMFSYNNKELIINETVPNRFSPKSPDKAHLNLHINSLELGDSAVYFCASSQAGASVTGELFFGEGSRLTVL.